This T cell receptor (beta chain) was documented in a study of T cells in Graves' hyperthyroidism and ophthalmopathy. Each patient was aged 18 to 65 and had newly diagnosed hyperthyroidism of under 2 months' duration. Clinical symptoms, serum thyroxine, TRAb, thyroid ultrasound and orbital computed tomography informed diagnoses. RNA transcripts were the template for amplifying TCR beta CDR3 regions. Using the HTBI primer set, a first-round RT-PCR was run on the TCR CDR3. Via MiXCR, TCRdb re-called the multiplex PCR reads, giving one row per CDR3 protein. The sample consists of under 750,000 distinct CDR3 sequences, around 20% of them appearing once. This clonotype was counted a few times. The V and J ends lost 2 bases and 7 bases respectively, with 8 bases between them. This CDR3 contains 12 residues.

The chain links TRBV12-3 or TRBV12-4 to TRBJ1-2, with D hard to call. The sequenced material came from blood. This clonotype originated in a woman between 45 and 65 years old with Graves' hyperthyroidism that later progressed to Graves' ophthalmopathy. CDR3: CASSLRLLGYTF. CDR3 DNA sequence: TGTGCCAGCAGTTTACGCCTGCTTGGCTACACCTTC.